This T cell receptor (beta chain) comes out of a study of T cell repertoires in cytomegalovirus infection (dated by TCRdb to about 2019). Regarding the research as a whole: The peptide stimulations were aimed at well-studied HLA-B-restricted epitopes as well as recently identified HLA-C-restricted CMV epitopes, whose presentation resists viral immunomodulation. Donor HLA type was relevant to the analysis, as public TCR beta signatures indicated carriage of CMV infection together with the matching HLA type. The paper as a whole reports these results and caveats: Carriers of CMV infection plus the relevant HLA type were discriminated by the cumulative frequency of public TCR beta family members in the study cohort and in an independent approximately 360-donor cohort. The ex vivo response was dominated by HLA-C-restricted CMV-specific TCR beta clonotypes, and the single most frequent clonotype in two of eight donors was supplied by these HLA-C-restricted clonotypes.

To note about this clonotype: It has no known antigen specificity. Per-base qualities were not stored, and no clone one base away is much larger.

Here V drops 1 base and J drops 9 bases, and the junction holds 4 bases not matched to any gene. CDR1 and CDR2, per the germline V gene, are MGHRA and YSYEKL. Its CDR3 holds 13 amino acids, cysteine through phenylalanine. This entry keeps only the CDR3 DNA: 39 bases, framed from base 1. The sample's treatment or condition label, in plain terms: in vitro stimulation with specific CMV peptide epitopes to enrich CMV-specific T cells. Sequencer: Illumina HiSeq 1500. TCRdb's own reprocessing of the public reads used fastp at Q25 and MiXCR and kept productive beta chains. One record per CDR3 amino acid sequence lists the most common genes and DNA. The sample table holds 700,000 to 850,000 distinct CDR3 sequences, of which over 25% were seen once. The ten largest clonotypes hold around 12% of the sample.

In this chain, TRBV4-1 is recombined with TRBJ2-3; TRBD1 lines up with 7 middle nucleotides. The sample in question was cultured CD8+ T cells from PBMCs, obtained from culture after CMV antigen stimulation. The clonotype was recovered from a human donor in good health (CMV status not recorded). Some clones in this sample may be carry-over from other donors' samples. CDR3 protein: CASSQAGQRTQYF. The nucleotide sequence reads TGCGCCAGCAGCCAAGCGGGACAGAGGACGCAGTATTTT.